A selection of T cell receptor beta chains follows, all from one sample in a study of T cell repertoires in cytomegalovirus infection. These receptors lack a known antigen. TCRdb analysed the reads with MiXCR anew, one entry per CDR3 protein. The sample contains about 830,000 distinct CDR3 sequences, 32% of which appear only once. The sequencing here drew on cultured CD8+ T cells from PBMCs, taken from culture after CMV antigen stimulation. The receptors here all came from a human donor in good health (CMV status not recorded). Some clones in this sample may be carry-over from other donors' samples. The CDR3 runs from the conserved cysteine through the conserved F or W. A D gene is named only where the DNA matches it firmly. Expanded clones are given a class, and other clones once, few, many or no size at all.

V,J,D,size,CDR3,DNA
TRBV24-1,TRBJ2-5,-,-,CATSDRDQETQYF,TGTGCCACCAGTGACAGGGACCAAGAGACCCAGTACTTC
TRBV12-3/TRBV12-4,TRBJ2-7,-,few,CASSHGGNSYEQYF,TGTGCCAGCAGTCACGGAGGGAACTCCTACGAGCAGTACTTC
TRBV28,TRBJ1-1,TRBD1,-,CASSPQGGTGVGEAFF,TGTGCCAGCAGTCCCCAGGGGGGTACAGGGGTCGGTGAAGCTTTCTTT
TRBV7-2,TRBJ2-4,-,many,CASSLDVPVKNIQYF,TGTGCCAGCAGCTTAGACGTTCCGGTCAAAAACATTCAGTACTTC
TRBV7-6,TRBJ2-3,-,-,CASSLAPLAPSTDTQYF,TGTGCCAGCAGCCTAGCCCCTCTAGCTCCTAGCACAGATACGCAGTATTTT
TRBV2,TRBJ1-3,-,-,CASLNGVGNTIYF,TGTGCCAGCCTTAACGGCGTTGGAAACACCATATATTTT
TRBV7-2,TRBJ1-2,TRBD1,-,CASRGQLYGYTF,TGTGCCAGCAGGGGACAGCTCTATGGCTACACCTTC
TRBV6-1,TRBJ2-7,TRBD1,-,CASGHRDSEYEQYF,TGTGCCAGCGGACACCGGGACAGTGAGTACGAGCAGTACTTC
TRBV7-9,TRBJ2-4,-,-,CASSFSLENIQYF,TGTGCCAGCAGCTTTAGTCTCGAAAACATTCAGTACTTC
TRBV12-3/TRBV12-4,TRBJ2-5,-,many,CASSLDPNLETQYF,TGTGCCAGCAGCCTGGACCCCAACCTCGAGACCCAGTACTTC
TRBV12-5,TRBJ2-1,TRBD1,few,CASGLGQGAYNEQFF,TGTGCTAGTGGTCTCGGACAGGGGGCGTATAATGAGCAGTTCTTC
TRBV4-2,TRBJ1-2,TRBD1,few,CASSLGPGQGRNGYTF,TGTGCCAGCAGCCTGGGACCGGGACAGGGAAGAAATGGCTACACCTTC
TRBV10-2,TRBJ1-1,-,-,CASRLGRNTEAFF,TGCGCCAGCAGATTGGGACGGAACACTGAAGCTTTCTTT
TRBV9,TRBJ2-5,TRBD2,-,CASSVDGGGGAEETQYF,TGTGCCAGCAGCGTGGATGGCGGGGGGGGGGCTGAAGAGACCCAGTACTTC
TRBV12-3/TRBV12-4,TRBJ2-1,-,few,CASKLNNEQFF,TGTGCCAGCAAGCTAAACAATGAGCAGTTCTTC
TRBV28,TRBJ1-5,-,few,CASSFGREDQPQHF,TGTGCCAGCAGTTTTGGGAGGGAGGATCAGCCCCAGCATTTT
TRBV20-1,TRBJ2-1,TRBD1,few,CSASRPGQGFYNEQFF,TGCAGTGCTAGTCGGCCGGGACAGGGATTCTACAATGAGCAGTTCTTC
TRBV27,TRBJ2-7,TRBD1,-,CASTTGTGYNEQYF,TGTGCCAGCACCACCGGGACAGGGTACAACGAGCAGTACTTC
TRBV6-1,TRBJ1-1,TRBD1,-,CASSTGGLGEAFF,TGTGCCAGCAGCACAGGGGGCTTGGGTGAAGCTTTCTTT
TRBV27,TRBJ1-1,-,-,CASCRPGGYMNTEAFF,TGTGCCAGCTGTCGCCCTGGAGGGTACATGAACACTGAAGCTTTCTTT
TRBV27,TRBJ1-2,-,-,CASSPDSNGYTF,TGTGCCAGCAGCCCGGACAGCAATGGCTACACCTTC
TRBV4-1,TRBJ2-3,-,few,CASSQYPSSDTQYF,TGCGCCAGCAGCCAATATCCCTCATCAGATACGCAGTATTTT
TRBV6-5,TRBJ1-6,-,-,CASSSQEDNSPLHF,TGTGCCAGCAGTTCTCAGGAGGATAATTCACCCCTCCACTTT
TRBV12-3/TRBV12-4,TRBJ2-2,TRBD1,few,CASSFPGTGGYDTGELFF,TGTGCCAGCAGTTTCCCCGGGACAGGGGGCTATGACACCGGGGAGCTGTTTTTT
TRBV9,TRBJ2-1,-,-,CASSPRLAGDNNEQFF,TGTGCCAGCAGCCCCCGGTTGGCGGGGGACAACAATGAGCAGTTCTTC
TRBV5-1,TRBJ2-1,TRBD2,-,CASTGTSGGVSSYNEQFF,TGCGCCAGCACCGGGACTAGCGGGGGGGTAAGCTCCTACAATGAGCAGTTCTTC
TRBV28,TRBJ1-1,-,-,CASTRGMAEAFF,TGTGCCAGCACCCGGGGTATGGCTGAAGCTTTCTTT
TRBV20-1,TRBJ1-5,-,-,CSARDRGNNQPQHF,TGCAGTGCTAGAGATAGGGGAAACAATCAGCCCCAGCATTTT
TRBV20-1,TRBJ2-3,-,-,CSASSRLTDTQYF,TGCAGTGCTTCCAGCAGACTCACAGATACGCAGTATTTT
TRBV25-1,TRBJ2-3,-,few,CASSEYAGNPFTDTQYF,TGTGCCAGCAGTGAATATGCGGGGAATCCTTTCACAGATACGCAGTATTTT